This TCR beta chain was sequenced for a study of T cell repertoires in cytomegalovirus infection. Turning to the study itself: Matching HLA type, along with CMV infection, was indicated by public TCR beta signatures. Study results and limitations: CMV-specific TCR beta clonotypes restricted by HLA-C were the ones dominating the ex vivo response.

J lost 4 bases, V lost 3 bases, and 9 bases had no gene match. The germline CDR1 and CDR2 sequences are SNHLY and FYNNEI. This CDR3 contains 16 residues. Points on this clonotype: Its antigen is as yet unknown. This CDR3 fails to terminate in the conserved phenylalanine or tryptophan, so it likely reflects a read error.

TCRdb reprocessed the reads with MiXCR, giving one entry per CDR3 protein. Of about 260,000 distinct CDR3 sequences listed, roughly 15% are singletons. The clonotype was recovered from a human donor in good health (CMV status not recorded). Some clones in this sample may be carry-over from other donors' samples. The V and J genes are TRBV2 and TRBJ2-7; 10 bases are shared with TRBD1. Sequenced sample: PBMCs. CDR3 loop: CASSEKLTGGFYEQYC. CDR3 in DNA: TGTGCCAGCAGTGAGAAGTTGACAGGGGGCTTTTACGAGCAGTACTGC.